The 25 T cell receptor beta chains below come from one sample, sequenced in a study of Ad26.COV2.S vaccination and SARS-CoV-2 variants. Here immunoSEQ multiplex PCR was the method, and the copy in TCRdb shows in-frame clones only, minus some. Among about 680,000 clones listed, roughly 90% were seen once. Noted treatment: over 15 received Ad26.COV2.S at low or high dose, single or two shots; about 5 received placebo; per-sample allocation not given. The samples date from day 63 after the first vaccine or placebo injection. Here the sequenced sample was peripheral blood, taken in a trial of Ad26.COV2.S vaccine versus placebo. These receptors were taken from a person between 18 and 60 years old who received the Ad26.COV2.S COVID-19 vaccine or a placebo.

This chain joins TRBV19 and TRBJ2-1; 11 nucleotides agree with TRBD2. CDR3 length: 17 residues. Germline trimming cut 5 bases from V and 0 bases from J; bases unmatched to any gene: 6. The V gene's germline CDR1 is LNHDA and CDR2 SQIVND (reference sequence). This chain's CDR3 is CASSLLAGALSYNEQFF. Here the CDR3 DNA reads TGTGCCAGTAGTTTACTAGCGGGGGCCCTCTCCTACAATGAGCAGTTCTTC.

The V and J genes are TRBV25-1 and TRBJ1-2; D uncertain. The germline V gene encodes CDR1 MGHDK and CDR2 SYGVNS. V was clipped by 3 bases and J by 7 bases, with 15 bases between them. This CDR3 region has 14 residues. The CDR3 nucleotides are TGTGCCAGCAGTGACCCCAAGGCCTCGGGTGGCTACACCTTC. Its protein product is CASSDPKASGGYTF.

The chain is built from TRBV11-2 and TRBJ2-5, with 7 bases identical to TRBD2. The J segment lost 5 bases and the V segment lost 0 bases, leaving 3 bases of the junction unmatched. CDR3 length: 14 residues. The germline gives CDR1 SGHAT, CDR2 FQNNGV. The CDR3 reads CASSLERGRETQYF. CDR3 coding DNA: TGTGCCAGCAGCTTAGAGCGGGGGAGGGAGACCCAGTACTTC.

This clone appeared a few times. The J gene is TRBJ1-2, the V gene TRBV4-1; a weak D match, TRBD1 (6 bases). This CDR3 region has 16 residues. V was pared by 3 bases and J by 3 bases, with 17 bases between. Looked up from germline, CDR1 is MGHRA and CDR2 is YSYEKL. The chain's CDR3 is CASSQDPGVEDYGYTF. CDR3 in DNA: TGCGCCAGCAGCCAGGACCCAGGGGTCGAGGACTATGGCTACACCTTC.

The chain carries TRBV7-9 and TRBJ1-1; D may be TRBD1 (6 bases). CDR1 is SEHNR and CDR2 is FQNEAQ in the germline V gene (reference sequence). Trimming took off 3 bases at V and 3 bases at J, with 11 bases between the two ends. The CDR3 runs 14 residues. CDR3 amino acids: CASSFGGGYTEAFF. The DNA for the CDR3 is TGTGCCAGCAGCTTTGGGGGCGGCTACACTGAAGCTTTCTTT. Full variable domain (remainder filled in from reference TRBV7-9 and TRBJ1-1): DTGVSQNPRHKITKRGQNVTFRCDPISEHNRLYWYRQTLGQGPEFLTYFQNEAQLEKSRLLSDRFSAERPKGSFSTLEIQRTEQGDSAMYLCASSFGGGYTEAFFGQGTRLTVV.

The chain joins TRBV5-4 to TRBJ2-5; the D gene is possibly TRBD2 (6 bases). Looked up from germline, CDR1 is SGHNT and CDR2 is YYREEE (reference sequence). Trimming took 4 bases from V and 0 from J, leaving 10 bases between them. The CDR3 is 14 amino acids. CDR3 amino acids: CASSRGMYQETQYF. CDR3 nucleotide sequence: TGTGCCAGCAGCCGCGGGATGTACCAAGAGACCCAGTACTTC.

V and J are TRBV10-1 and TRBJ2-1, with 11 nucleotides matching TRBD2. CDR3 length: 15 residues. The V gene's germline CDR1 is WNHNN and CDR2 SYGVQD (reference sequence). Trimming cost V 6 bases and J 5 bases; bases outside gene matches: 6. CDR3 in amino acids: CASRRGTSGDNEQFF. The CDR3 DNA follows: TGCGCCAGCAGGAGGGGGACTAGCGGAGACAATGAGCAGTTCTTC.

V and J are TRBV12-3 or TRBV12-4 and TRBJ2-5; 8 bases fit TRBD2. This CDR3 is built from 13 residues. Losses at the gene ends were 6 bases for V and 5 bases for J; bases not matched to a gene: 5. CDR3 in amino acids: CASRSGGRETQYF. The CDR3 region has the DNA TGTGCCAGCAGAAGCGGGGGCCGGGAGACCCAGTACTTC.

The J gene is TRBJ2-7, the V gene TRBV7-9, with D maybe TRBD2 (5 bases). This CDR3 spans 14 amino acids. Trimming removed 8 bases at V and 2 bases at J, with 16 bases between. Germline assignment: CDR1 SEHNR and CDR2 FQNEAQ (reference sequence). In nucleotides, the CDR3 is TGTGCCAGCTCCAGCGGTTCCCCCCCCTACGAGCAGTACTTC. The encoded protein is CASSSGSPPYEQYF.

Only a few counts were recorded for this clone. V gene TRBV5-6 combines with J gene TRBJ2-1; D remains unclear. Germline assignment: CDR1 SGHDT and CDR2 YYEEEE. This CDR3 region has 11 residues. V shed 2 bases and J shed 10 bases, with 7 bases lying between them. CDR3 region: CASSLRLEQFF. The CDR3 DNA reads as TGTGCCAGCAGCTTAAGGCTAGAGCAGTTCTTC.

V gene TRBV6-4 combines with J gene TRBJ1-1, with D unclear. Trimming stripped 4 bases from V and 0 bases from J, with 6 bases between. Germline V gene lookup returns CDR1 MRHNA and CDR2 SNTAGT. The CDR3 runs to 13 residues. CDR3 amino acids: CASSVGVNTEAFF. The CDR3 nucleotides read TGTGCCAGCAGTGTCGGGGTGAACACTGAAGCTTTCTTT.

The V and J genes are TRBV14 and TRBJ2-7, with D perhaps given as TRBD1 or TRBD2 (5 bases each). CDR1 and CDR2 (germline): SGHDN, FVKESK. V lost 0 bases and J 1 base, leaving 16 bases between the germline ends. This CDR3 comprises 17 residues. This CDR3 reads CASSQDFQGEGSYEQYF. The CDR3 DNA reads TGTGCCAGCAGCCAAGATTTTCAAGGCGAGGGGTCCTACGAGCAGTACTTC.

The rearrangement uses TRBV10-3 and TRBJ2-2; D is uncertain. V lost 0 bases and J lost 0, with 5 bases in between. Germline lookup yields CDR1 ENHRY and CDR2 SYGVKD. This CDR3 spans 15 amino acids. The CDR3 DNA follows: TGTGCCATCAGTGAGTCGGCGGCGAACACCGGGGAGCTGTTTTTT. Its protein product is CAISESAANTGELFF.

This chain links TRBV7-9 with TRBJ1-2; unclear D gene. The length of the CDR3 is 12 residues. V lost 3 bases to trimming and J lost 2 bases, with 4 bases between them. Germline V gives CDR1 SEHNR, CDR2 FQNEAQ (reference sequence). The CDR3 DNA follows: TGTGCCAGCAGCTTGGTCAACTATGGCTACACCTTC. Its protein is CASSLVNYGYTF. The complete variable domain, with remaining parts taken from reference TRBV7-9 and TRBJ1-2, reads DTGVSQNPRHKITKRGQNVTFRCDPISEHNRLYWYRQTLGQGPEFLTYFQNEAQLEKSRLLSDRFSAERPKGSFSTLEIQRTEQGDSAMYLCASSLVNYGYTFGSGTRLTVV.

This chain uses TRBV7-2 with TRBJ2-2, with TRBD2 matching 9 bases. With V trimmed by 3 bases and J by 4 bases, 6 bases remained unmatched. Per germline, CDR1 SGHTA and CDR2 FQGNSA. The CDR3 has 16 residues. The CDR3 protein is CASSFMAGGSTGELFF. DNA of the CDR3: TGTGCCAGCAGCTTTATGGCGGGGGGGAGCACCGGGGAGCTGTTTTTT.

This rearrangement joins TRBV18 to TRBJ2-3, with 8 positions matching TRBD1. This CDR3 region has 14 residues. V lost 3 bases and J lost 5; bases outside the gene matches: 4. In germline, CDR1 is KGHSH, CDR2 LQKENI. CDR3 region: CASSPTGAGDTQYF. The DNA for the CDR3 is TGTGCCAGCTCACCGACAGGGGCCGGAGATACGCAGTATTTT.

The chain couples TRBV7-2 to TRBJ2-2; 9 nucleotides agree with TRBD1. The CDR3 has 16 residues. The germline V gene has CDR1 SGHTA and CDR2 FQGNSA. J gave up 4 bases and V 3 bases, and 6 bases lay outside the gene matches. For the CDR3, the DNA is TGTGCCAGCAGCTTCACAGGGGGCCTGTCCACCGGGGAGCTGTTTTTT. As protein: CASSFTGGLSTGELFF. The whole variable domain, remainder taken from reference TRBV7-2 and TRBJ2-2, is GAGVSQSPSNKVTEKGKDVELRCDPISGHTALYWYRQSLGQGLEFLIYFQGNSAPDKSGLPSDRFSAERTGGSVSTLTIQRTQQEDSAVYLCASSFTGGLSTGELFFGEGSRLTVL.

This chain joins TRBV11-2 and TRBJ2-3; D is uncertain. Trimming removed 2 bases from V and 5 bases from J, with 11 bases in between. CDR3 size: 14 residues. From germline, CDR1 is SGHAT and CDR2 FQNNGV. The CDR3 nucleotides are TGTGCCAGCAGCTTAAGGGCCTGGAGAGATACGCAGTATTTT. Translating it yields CASSLRAWRDTQYF.

With respect to this clone: This sample includes further DNA sequences coding for the same CDR3. The rearrangement uses TRBV30 and TRBJ1-5; no definite D call. Per the germline V gene, CDR1 is GTSNPN and CDR2 is SVGIG (reference sequence). The CDR3 spans 13 residues. V was shortened by 0 bases and J by 3 bases, with 6 bases between the two germline ends. CDR3 nucleotide sequence: TGTGCCTGGAGTGTTACAGACAATCAGCCCCAGCATTTT. Translated: CAWSVTDNQPQHF. The whole variable domain, filled in from reference TRBV30 and TRBJ1-5, reads SQTIHQWPATLVQPVGSPLSLECTVEGTSNPNLYWYRQAAGRGLQLLFYSVGIGQISSEVPQNLSASRPQDRQFILSSKKLLLSDSGFYLCAWSVTDNQPQHFGDGTRLSIL.

This clone was recorded only once. This chain joins TRBV7-3 and TRBJ2-1; 12 bases map to TRBD2. The CDR3 is made up of 15 amino acids. Germline V gene lookup returns CDR1 SGHTA and CDR2 FQGTGA. The trim removed 5 bases at V and 9 bases at J, leaving 8 bases unmatched. The CDR3 here is CASSPMTSGGGEQFF. CDR3 nucleotide sequence: TGTGCCAGCAGCCCCATGACTAGCGGGGGAGGTGAGCAGTTCTTC.

The rearrangement joins TRBV4-2 to TRBJ1-2; tentatively, D is TRBD1 (6 bases). The CDR3 is 15 amino acids. Germline CDR1 LGHNA, CDR2 YNFKEQ. With 0 bases removed from V and 8 bases from J, the gap between germline ends came to 16 bases. The CDR3, as DNA: TGTGCCAGCAGCCAAGATCTGGAGGGGGTCTGGGGCTACACCTTC. It specifies CASSQDLEGVWGYTF.

CDR3 bases: TGTGCCAGCAGCTTGGGCCCACAGGCCGGGACTGAAGCTTTCTTT. It specifies CASSLGPQAGTEAFF. The V gene is TRBV5-5, the J gene TRBJ1-1, with TRBD1 as a possible D gene (5 bases). Germline CDR1 SGHKS, CDR2 YYEKEE (reference sequence). This CDR3 is built from 15 residues. With 0 bases removed from V and 5 bases from J, the gap between germline ends came to 14 bases.

The chain uses TRBV24-1 and TRBJ1-2; 7 bases line up with TRBD1. The CDR3 is 14 amino acids. Germline CDR1 KGHDR, CDR2 SFDVKD. The junction had 7 bases not matched to a gene; V was cut back by 2 bases and J by 8 bases. The CDR3 loop is CATSDSQGMKGYTF. In nucleotides, the CDR3 is TGTGCCACCAGTGATTCACAGGGGATGAAAGGCTACACCTTC.

The chain joins TRBV5-1 to TRBJ1-5, with unresolved D. There are 15 residues in the CDR3. V lost 0 bases and J lost 7, with 14 bases in between. Germline CDR1 SGHRS, CDR2 YFSETQ. CDR3 amino acids: CASSLETIGGQPQHF. The CDR3 DNA follows: TGCGCCAGCAGCTTGGAGACTATCGGTGGGCAGCCCCAGCATTTT.

The rearrangement uses TRBV7-2 and TRBJ2-7; D is perhaps TRBD2 (7 bases). Trimming took off 1 base at V and 4 bases at J, with 17 bases between the two ends. The CDR3 contains 16 residues. Germline values: CDR1 SGHTA, CDR2 FQGNSA. The DNA of the CDR3 is TGTGCCAGCAGCTTAGTAGCGGGCAGGGGTGGTTACGAGCAGTACTTC. Translation: CASSLVAGRGGYEQYF.